The 15 T cell receptor beta chains below were found in one sample sequenced in a study of blood T cell repertoires in COVID-19. This table comes from immunoSEQ multiplex PCR, and its TCRdb copy is limited to in-frame clones, with some not included. The sample has approximately 200,000 clones; about 80% are singletons. The sample comprised peripheral blood. These receptors were taken from a human donor with acute or convalescent COVID-19. The donor label of this sample is uncertain.

This rearrangement joins TRBV13 to TRBJ1-2, with D possibly matching TRBD1 (6 bases). V lost 3 bases, J lost 5 bases, and 7 bases lay in between. CDR3 length: 12 residues. The germline V gene has CDR1 PRHDT and CDR2 FYEKMQ (reference sequence). The chain's CDR3 is CASSFRGYGYTF. CDR3 coding DNA: TGTGCCAGCAGCTTCAGGGGATATGGCTACACCTTC.

The chain combines TRBV7-8 with TRBJ2-7; TRBD1 agrees at 8 bases. Germline trimming cut 6 bases from V and 2 bases from J; bases unmatched to any gene: 9. The germline gives CDR1 SGHVS, CDR2 FQNEAQ. CDR3 length: 15 amino acids. CDR3: CASSNRRTGPYEQYF. The CDR3 DNA follows: TGTGCCAGCAGTAATAGACGGACAGGGCCCTACGAGCAGTACTTC.

The table lists this clone with a count of one. The chain carries TRBV7-2 and TRBJ2-1, with 8 bases fitting TRBD2. This CDR3 has 15 residues. V trimming: 3 bases; J trimming: 3 bases; junction bases outside the gene matches: 4. Germline-derived CDR1 and CDR2 are SGHTA and FQGNSA. The CDR3 nucleotides are TGTGCCAGCAGCTTTAGCGGGACCTACTACAATGAGCAGTTCTTC. Protein sequence: CASSFSGTYYNEQFF.

V is TRBV6-2 or TRBV6-3 and J is TRBJ2-1, with 7 bases aligning to TRBD1. V was clipped by 0 bases and J by 7 bases; unmatched bases: 9. Per germline, CDR1 MNHEY and CDR2 SVGEGT. The CDR3 loop spans 16 amino acids. The CDR3 protein is CASSYSRGQPGNEQFF. CDR3 nucleotide sequence: TGTGCCAGCAGTTACTCAAGGGGGCAGCCAGGGAATGAGCAGTTCTTC.

This chain uses TRBV18 with TRBJ2-3, with a tentative D call TRBD1 (5 bases). This CDR3 region has 15 residues. Deletions cut 3 bases from V and 0 bases from J, with 10 bases between. Germline loops: CDR1 KGHSH, CDR2 LQKENI. CDR3 coding DNA: TGTGCCAGCTCACCCGTGGACACTAGCACAGATACGCAGTATTTT. Translated, it gives CASSPVDTSTDTQYF.

This sequence joins TRBV28 and TRBJ2-5, with 7 bases identical to TRBD1. Germline V gives CDR1 MDHEN, CDR2 SYDVKM. V was clipped by 5 bases and J by 1 base; unmatched bases: 10. The CDR3 is 16 residues long. CDR3: CASSPRQGEGQETQYF. In nucleotides, the CDR3 is TGTGCCAGCAGTCCTCGACAGGGAGAGGGCCAAGAGACCCAGTACTTC.

V gene TRBV9 combines with J gene TRBJ2-2; the D gene is possibly TRBD1 (6 bases). The germline gives CDR1 SGDLS, CDR2 YYNGEE. The V and J ends lost 6 bases and 1 base respectively, with 10 bases between them. The CDR3 is made up of 14 amino acids. The CDR3 sequence: CASTRTENTGELFF. DNA for the CDR3: TGTGCCAGCACAAGGACAGAGAACACCGGGGAGCTGTTTTTT.

The J gene is TRBJ2-1, the V gene TRBV6-2 or TRBV6-3; 11 nucleotides align to TRBD2. Germline V lookup: CDR1 MNHEY, CDR2 SVGEGT. V lost 6 bases and J lost 7; bases outside the gene matches: 8. The CDR3 loop spans 15 amino acids. The CDR3 here is CASSRGTSGSNEQFF. CDR3 nucleotides: TGTGCCAGCAGCAGGGGTACTAGCGGGAGTAATGAGCAGTTCTTC.

The chain links TRBV4-3 to TRBJ1-2; TRBD1 is a possible D gene (6 bases). This CDR3 spans 18 amino acids. Per the germline V gene, CDR1 is LGHNA and CDR2 is YSLEER. The V end lost 0 bases, the J end lost 2 bases, and 19 bases lay between the germline ends. The DNA of the CDR3 is TGCGCCAGCAGCCAAGATGTGGGGCAGGGGCTGGGGAACTATGGCTACACCTTC. Translated: CASSQDVGQGLGNYGYTF.

This chain joins TRBV18 and TRBJ1-3, with 8 bases aligning to TRBD1. The V segment lost 3 bases and the J segment 0 bases; nucleotides outside the gene matches: 13. The CDR3 runs 19 residues. Germline V lookup: CDR1 KGHSH, CDR2 LQKENI. In DNA form, the CDR3 reads TGTGCCAGCTCACCCCCGTGGGACAGGAGGATAAACTCTGGAAACACCATATATTTT. This encodes CASSPPWDRRINSGNTIYF. Complete variable domain (other parts from reference TRBV18 and TRBJ1-3): NAGVMQNPRHLVRRRGQEARLRCSPMKGHSHVYWYRQLPEEGLKFMVYLQKENIIDESGMPKERFSAEFPKEGPSILRIQQVVRGDSAAYFCASSPPWDRRINSGNTIYFGEGSWLTVV.

This clone was observed a few times. The chain combines TRBV7-2 with TRBJ1-1, with 7 bases fitting TRBD1. The V segment lost 4 bases and the J segment 5 bases; nucleotides outside the gene matches: 4. The CDR3 loop spans 13 amino acids. Per the germline V gene, CDR1 is SGHTA and CDR2 is FQGNSA. The CDR3 region has the DNA TGTGCCAGCAGCTCGGGACAGTGGACTGAAGCTTTCTTT. Translated, it gives CASSSGQWTEAFF.

This chain uses TRBV19 with TRBJ1-6; no clear D gene. Germline V gene data show CDR1 as LNHDA and CDR2 as SQIVND (reference sequence). The CDR3 covers 15 residues. Trimming pared 4 bases from V and 7 bases from J, leaving 14 bases between. CDR3 region: CASSSSGRRNSPLHF. The DNA of the CDR3 is TGTGCCAGTAGTAGCTCCGGGAGAAGAAATTCACCCCTCCACTTT.

The V gene is TRBV28, the J gene TRBJ2-7; TRBD1 matches 7 bases. The germline V gene encodes CDR1 MDHEN and CDR2 SYDVKM. The ends lost 6 bases at V and 3 bases at J; junction bases unmatched: 2. The CDR3 length is 12 residues. The CDR3 spells CASRGTVYEQYF. The CDR3 DNA is TGTGCCAGCAGAGGGACAGTCTACGAGCAGTACTTC. Full variable domain (missing parts from reference TRBV28 and TRBJ2-7): DVKVTQSSRYLVKRTGEKVFLECVQDMDHENMFWYRQDPGLGLRLIYFSYDVKMKEKGDIPEGYSVSREKKERFSLILESASTNQTSMYLCASRGTVYEQYFGPGTRLTVT.

The chain joins TRBV30 to TRBJ2-3, with 10 positions matching TRBD2. Germline V gives CDR1 GTSNPN, CDR2 SVGIG (reference sequence). CDR3 length: 14 residues. V gave up 3 bases and J gave up 4 bases; unmatched junction bases: 4. The CDR3 nucleotides are TGTGCCTGGAGAAGAGCGGGAGGGCCAGATACGCAGTATTTT. It yields the protein CAWRRAGGPDTQYF.

This clone has only a few counts. The V and J genes are TRBV29-1 and TRBJ2-2; tentatively, D is TRBD1 (6 bases). The germline V gene encodes CDR1 SQVTM and CDR2 ANQGSEA. The CDR3 extends over 13 amino acids. The V end was cut by 3 bases, the J end by 4 bases, with 9 bases between. The CDR3 bases are TGCAGCGTTGACAGCAGGGGCACCGGGGAGCTGTTTTTT. Amino acid sequence: CSVDSRGTGELFF.